These 25 T cell receptor beta chains were all obtained from the same sample, sequenced in a study of blood T cell repertoires in COVID-19. Generated by immunoSEQ multiplex PCR, the TCRdb table keeps only in-frame clones and is missing some. The sample consists of about 200,000 clones, 86% of them appearing once. The specimen was peripheral blood. The source of these receptors is a woman between 50 and 59 years old with COVID-19, enrolled during active disease.

On this clone itself: The sample carries other DNA sequences with the same CDR3. This rearrangement joins TRBV7-2 to TRBJ2-3; 7 bases are shared with TRBD2. After removal of 3 bases from V and 0 bases from J, the junction contained 3 bases not matched to a gene. The CDR3 totals 15 residues. The germline V gene has CDR1 SGHTA and CDR2 FQGNSA. The CDR3 region has the DNA TGTGCCAGCAGCTTGAGGCGGGGGAGCACAGATACGCAGTATTTT. Encoded protein: CASSLRRGSTDTQYF.

The chain is built from TRBV5-6 and TRBJ2-5; perhaps TRBD1 as D (6 bases). The CDR3 is 14 amino acids. V was shortened by 4 bases and J by 5 bases, with 15 bases between the two germline ends. Germline-derived CDR1 and CDR2 are SGHDT and YYEEEE. The CDR3 spells CASSTSGQGETQYF. CDR3 nucleotides: TGTGCCAGCAGCACCTCCGGGCAGGGGGAGACCCAGTACTTC.

This chain connects TRBV7-8 to TRBJ2-7; D remains unclear. Trimming stripped 5 bases from V and 2 bases from J, with 13 bases between. This CDR3 contains 14 residues. Germline V gene data show CDR1 as SGHVS and CDR2 as FQNEAQ. The CDR3 DNA is TGTGCCAGCAGCCCCAGATTTGGCCCCTACGAGCAGTACTTC. It encodes CASSPRFGPYEQYF.

The chain carries TRBV24-1 and TRBJ1-6; D gene unclear. V lost 1 base, J lost 10 bases, and 7 bases lay in between. CDR1 KGHDR and CDR2 SFDVKD come from the germline V gene. The CDR3 length is 13 residues. The chain's CDR3 is CATSDFSGSPLHF. CDR3 bases: TGTGCCACCAGTGATTTTTCGGGGTCACCCCTCCACTTT.

V gene TRBV5-1 combines with J gene TRBJ2-7; 9 nucleotides agree with TRBD1. The germline gives CDR1 SGHRS, CDR2 YFSETQ. CDR3 length: 14 amino acids. The J segment lost 5 bases and the V segment lost 4 bases, leaving 7 bases of the junction unmatched. DNA of the CDR3: TGCGCCAGCAGCCCGACAGGGGGTCAGGACGAGCAGTACTTC. Translation gives CASSPTGGQDEQYF.

This clone has just one count. J is TRBJ1-6 and V is TRBV9; a possible D gene is TRBD1 (6 bases). The germline V gene has CDR1 SGDLS and CDR2 YYNGEE. The germline V and J ends were trimmed by 3 bases and 5 bases, with 9 bases remaining between them. The CDR3 has 14 residues. The CDR3 DNA reads TGTGCCAGCAGCGAGACAGGACATAATTCACCCCTCCACTTT. Translating gives CASSETGHNSPLHF.

This chain connects TRBV9 to TRBJ1-1, with a weak D call TRBD1 (5 bases). The CDR3 runs 20 residues. Germline CDR1 reads SGDLS; CDR2 reads YYNGEE. Trimming cost V 0 bases and J 7 bases, with 31 bases left between them. The DNA for the CDR3 is TGTGCCAGCAGCGTAGCTACTCTGGACGGGATAGGGAGGGGACGGGGTGAAGCTTTCTTT. This sequence encodes CASSVATLDGIGRGRGEAFF.

The V gene is TRBV7-4, the J gene TRBJ2-7; no reliable D call. Germline V lookup: CDR1 SGHVT, CDR2 SQSDAQ. V was pared by 5 bases and J by 3 bases, with 14 bases between. This CDR3 is 14 amino acids long. This chain's CDR3 is CASSANDSVYEQYF. The CDR3 DNA is TGTGCCAGCAGCGCTAACGATAGTGTCTACGAGCAGTACTTC.

This chain uses TRBV3-1 (or the pseudogene TRBV3-2) with TRBJ1-5, with 7 bases lining up with TRBD1. Germline CDR1 reads LGHDT; CDR2 reads YNNKEL (reference sequence). There are 14 residues in the CDR3. V dropped 5 bases and J dropped 4; count of bases not matched to a gene: 5. CDR3 bases: TGTGCCAGCAGCTCGACAGGGAGGAATCAGCCCCAGCATTTT. Amino acid sequence: CASSSTGRNQPQHF.

V gene TRBV5-1 combines with J gene TRBJ2-1; 8 bases match TRBD2. V shed 6 bases, J shed 6 bases, and the junction held 11 bases outside the gene matches. The CDR3 length is 15 residues. In germline, CDR1 is SGHRS, CDR2 YFSETQ. The CDR3 coding sequence is TGCGCCAGCACAGCTTACCCGGGGGGGCCCAATGAGCAGTTCTTC. Translating it yields CASTAYPGGPNEQFF.

V usage is TRBV7-8 and J usage is TRBJ2-5, with 7 bases matching TRBD1. Trimming at V came to 4 bases and at J to 5 bases, leaving 16 bases not matched to a gene. Germline-derived CDR1 and CDR2 are SGHVS and FQNEAQ. CDR3 length equals 17 residues. The CDR3 DNA reads as TGTGCCAGCAGCTCCGGATTCGGACAGGCCCGGGGCGAGACCCAGTACTTC. Its protein product is CASSSGFGQARGETQYF.

CDR3 region: CASSLRTPTQGYYGYTF. The CDR3 DNA reads as TGTGCCAGCAGCCTAAGGACTCCTACACAGGGTTACTATGGCTACACCTTC. The gene calls are TRBV13 and TRBJ1-2; D is possibly TRBD1 (6 bases). CDR1 and CDR2 from the germline V gene are PRHDT and FYEKMQ (reference sequence). Trimming took off 5 bases at V and 3 bases at J, with 22 bases between the two ends. CDR3 length: 17 residues.

This clone was seen many times. The chain carries TRBV5-4 and TRBJ1-3, with 7 bases matching TRBD1. Trimming at V came to 4 bases and at J to 8 bases, leaving 15 bases not matched to a gene. Germline V CDR1 and CDR2: SGHNT, YYREEE (reference sequence). This CDR3 region has 16 residues. CDR3 residues: CASSLRGRPGDDTIYF. In nucleotides, the CDR3 is TGTGCCAGCAGCCTGAGGGGGCGCCCGGGGGATGACACCATATATTTT.

The chain links TRBV18 to TRBJ2-4; 8 nucleotides align to TRBD1. CDR1 and CDR2 from the germline V gene are KGHSH and LQKENI. The J segment lost 7 bases and the V segment lost 6 bases, leaving 8 bases of the junction unmatched. The CDR3 has 14 amino acids. The chain's CDR3 is CASSRDRGENIQYF. DNA of the CDR3: TGTGCCAGCTCCCGCGACAGGGGCGAGAACATTCAGTACTTC.

The chain uses TRBV4-1 and TRBJ1-2; possible D gene TRBD1, 5 bases. V was clipped by 4 bases and J by 2 bases, with 20 bases between them. CDR1 is MGHRA, CDR2 YSYEKL, per germline. The CDR3 is made up of 17 amino acids. CDR3 DNA: TGCGCCAGCAGCCCAAGAGCCGCGGGACTCACCAACTATGGCTACACCTTC. Encoded protein: CASSPRAAGLTNYGYTF.

The chain joins TRBV19 to TRBJ2-5; 13 positions agree with TRBD2. Germline V lookup: CDR1 LNHDA, CDR2 SQIVND (reference sequence). CDR3 size: 17 residues. Trimming took 4 bases from V and 2 from J; bases not matched to a gene: 7. The CDR3 sequence: CASSTALLAGGQETQYF. Here the CDR3 DNA reads TGTGCCAGTAGTACGGCCCTACTAGCGGGGGGGCAAGAGACCCAGTACTTC.

In this sample, this clone turned up many times. This chain joins TRBV7-2 and TRBJ1-5, with D unclear. The CDR3 extends over 15 amino acids. Per germline, CDR1 SGHTA and CDR2 FQGNSA. The germline V and J ends were trimmed by 1 base and 4 bases, with 11 bases remaining between them. As DNA, the CDR3 is TGTGCCAGCAGCTTAGTCTCACAGCCTAATCAGCCCCAGCATTTT. Translation gives CASSLVSQPNQPQHF.

The gene calls are TRBV5-1 and TRBJ1-2; D gene uncertain. The CDR3 covers 13 residues. V was trimmed by 2 bases and J by 7 bases, leaving 12 bases between them. CDR1 is SGHRS and CDR2 is YFSETQ in the germline V gene. CDR3 loop: CASSFDGSFGYTF. Written as DNA, the CDR3 is TGCGCCAGCAGCTTTGATGGCTCGTTTGGCTACACCTTC.

The rearrangement joins TRBV5-1 to TRBJ1-2, with 8 bases fitting TRBD1. The CDR3 contains 13 residues. The germline V gene has CDR1 SGHRS and CDR2 YFSETQ. V dropped 3 bases and J dropped 8; count of bases not matched to a gene: 6. CDR3 residues: CASSSGQGGGYTF. The CDR3 DNA follows: TGCGCCAGCAGCTCCGGACAGGGTGGAGGCTACACCTTC.

This clone was seen just once. V is TRBV9 and J is TRBJ1-1; the match to TRBD1 covers 7 bases. The CDR3 is 15 residues long. The germline V gene has CDR1 SGDLS and CDR2 YYNGEE. Trimming at V came to 6 bases and at J to 2 bases, leaving 10 bases not matched to a gene. The DNA for the CDR3 is TGTGCCAGCACCCCAAGGGGGCAGACCAACACTGAAGCTTTCTTT. Its translation: CASTPRGQTNTEAFF.

This rearrangement joins TRBV18 to TRBJ2-7; TRBD2 matches at 8 bases. Germline values: CDR1 KGHSH, CDR2 LQKENI. The CDR3 loop spans 12 amino acids. With 6 bases clipped from V and 6 bases from J, the junction kept 4 bases outside the gene matches. The CDR3: CASSVGGGEQYV. CDR3 nucleotides: TGTGCCAGCTCGGTCGGGGGGGGCGAGCAGTACGTC.

The rearrangement links TRBV19 to TRBJ1-6; TRBD1 aligns across 9 bases. This CDR3 spans 14 amino acids. CDR1 LNHDA and CDR2 SQIVND come from the germline V gene (reference sequence). V lost 6 bases and J lost 9; bases outside the gene matches: 6. The CDR3 DNA reads TGTGCCAGTAGAATGACAGGGGGGGTTTCACCCCTCCACTTT. As protein: CASRMTGGVSPLHF.

This clone was counted a single time. The CDR3 reads CASSSGLGTDTQYF. The CDR3, as DNA: TGTGCCAGCAGCTCGGGACTAGGCACAGATACGCAGTATTTT. The rearrangement joins TRBV7-3 to TRBJ2-3, with 8 nucleotides matching TRBD2. The germline CDR1 and CDR2 sequences are SGHTA and FQGTGA. V lost 4 bases to trimming and J lost 1 base; unmatched junction nucleotides: 1. The CDR3 contains 14 residues.

This clone was picked up one time. The chain links TRBV19 to TRBJ1-1; no reliable D call. V lost 1 base and J lost 11, with 8 bases in between. The CDR3 totals 11 residues. In germline, CDR1 is LNHDA, CDR2 SQIVND (reference sequence). The CDR3 DNA reads as TGTGCCAGTAGTATAGGGCAGGATGCTTTCTTT. Its translation is CASSIGQDAFF.

The rearrangement links TRBV20-1 to TRBJ2-1; the D gene is possibly TRBD1 (5 bases). Germline CDR1 is DFQATT and CDR2 is SNEGSKA (reference sequence). With 6 bases removed from V and 7 bases from J, the gap between germline ends came to 7 bases. The CDR3 extends over 10 amino acids. The CDR3 DNA follows: TGCAGTGCAGGGGCAAATGAGCAGTTCTTC. Protein: CSAGANEQFF.